Presented here are 7 T cell receptor beta chains from one specimen sequenced in a study of identical twins. A single record per CDR3 protein comes from TCRdb applying MiXCR to the 5' RACE reads. Of 200,000 to 250,000 distinct CDR3 sequences listed, about 12% are singletons. The sample also formed part of further work on yellow fever vaccine responses in identical twins.

The sample comprised memory (CD45RO+) T cells sorted from blood. Receptors were obtained from a woman under 30 in good health.

There are many counts of this clonotype. V and J are TRBV5-1 and TRBJ2-1; 9 nucleotides match TRBD1. Germline assignment: CDR1 SGHRS and CDR2 YFSETQ. The CDR3 is 14 residues long. The junction had 5 bases not matched to a gene; V was cut back by 4 bases and J by 6 bases. CDR3 nucleotides: TGCGCCAGCAGCCAAAGGACAGGGGCCAATGAGCAGTTCTTC. Residues: CASSQRTGANEQFF.

This clonotype appeared many times. The chain recombines TRBV9 with TRBJ2-3, with 9 positions matching TRBD1. CDR3 length equals 18 residues. The V and J ends lost 4 bases and 2 bases, in that order; junction bases with no gene match: 14. Germline values: CDR1 SGDLS, CDR2 YYNGEE. The CDR3 DNA is TGTGCCAGCAGCTCCCACCCACTCCGGGACAGGGTCACAGATACGCAGTATTTT. Its protein product is CASSSHPLRDRVTDTQYF. Full variable domain (remainder filled in from reference TRBV9 and TRBJ2-3): DSGVTQTPKHLITATGQRVTLRCSPRSGDLSVYWYQQSLDQGLQFLIQYYNGEERAKGNILERFSAQQFPDLHSELNLSSLELGDSALYFCASSSHPLRDRVTDTQYFGPGTRLTVL.

The rearrangement uses TRBV2 and TRBJ2-1; D remains unclear. Germline assignment: CDR1 SNHLY and CDR2 FYNNEI. V lost 1 base, J lost 4 bases, and 8 bases lay in between. The CDR3 contains 14 residues. The CDR3 DNA reads as TGTGCCAGCAGTGAAGACGTAGGGTACAATGAGCAGTTCTTC. This sequence encodes CASSEDVGYNEQFF.

J is TRBJ1-2 and V is TRBV7-9; no clear D. From germline, CDR1 is SEHNR and CDR2 FQNEAQ (reference sequence). V lost 1 base, J lost 13 bases, and 13 bases lay in between. The CDR3 loop spans 12 amino acids. DNA for the CDR3: TGTGCCAGCAGCTTAGGCGCAGGAATGGGCACCTTC. Amino acids: CASSLGAGMGTF.

This clonotype turned up a few times. The chain links TRBV5-1 to TRBJ2-7; maybe TRBD2 (5 bases). The CDR3 extends over 15 amino acids. Germline V gene sequence: CDR1 SGHRS, CDR2 YFSETQ. V was trimmed by 4 bases and J by 0 bases, leaving 14 bases between them. The CDR3: CASSPRGGSSYEQYF. The DNA for the CDR3 is TGCGCCAGCAGCCCAAGAGGTGGGAGCTCCTACGAGCAGTACTTC.

This chain uses TRBV3-1 with TRBJ2-7; 11 bases fit TRBD2. Germline V lookup: CDR1 LGHDT, CDR2 YNNKEL (reference sequence). With V trimmed by 4 bases and J by 5 bases, 19 bases remained unmatched. This CDR3 contains 19 residues. CDR3 region: CASSRSPKFTSGRIDEQYF. CDR3 nucleotide sequence: TGTGCCAGCAGCCGAAGCCCCAAGTTTACTAGCGGGAGAATTGACGAGCAGTACTTC.

About this clonotype itself: A much more abundant neighbour one base away suggests this may be a read error. The gene calls are TRBV20-1 and TRBJ2-1, with 8 bases identical to TRBD1. Germline assignment: CDR1 DFQATT and CDR2 SNEGSKA (reference sequence). This CDR3 has 15 residues. CDR3 DNA sequence: TGCTGTGCTTTGGACAGGGCGAGATCCTACAATGAGCAGTTCTTC. Amino acids: CCALDRARSYNEQFF.